The entry below gives a single T cell receptor beta chain sequence along with its context. The antigen remains unidentified. Deletions cut 3 bases from V and 5 bases from J, with 10 bases between. Germline V CDR1 and CDR2: KGHSH, LQKENI. The CDR3 covers 14 residues. TCRdb's copy holds only in-frame clones and misses some; the assay was immunoSEQ multiplex PCR. The sample has some 26,000 clones, roughly 89% seen once. The data originate from a study of T cells in localized non-small cell lung cancer. The study's findings and limits: Maximal T cell clonality occurred in uninvolved adjacent lung, with tumor ranking below it.

The source material was peripheral blood, sampled before any cancer treatment. The rearrangement joins TRBV18 to TRBJ1-4; D is possibly TRBD1 (5 bases). This clonotype originated in a woman aged 18-49 years with stage I lung adenocarcinoma. CDR3 bases: TGTGCCAGCTCACCCCGGGGACCGAATGAAAAACTGTTTTTT. Translated: CASSPRGPNEKLFF.